Described below is a single T cell receptor beta chain sequence and its context. The data belong to a study of blood T cell repertoires in COVID-19. Study summary: There were acute and convalescent COVID-19 samples, and they came from the United States, Italy and Spain. In each case, the material was cDNA or gDNA derived from T cells, B-cell-depleted T cells, or PBMCs.

Between the trimmed V and J ends, which lost 5 bases and 1 base, there was a span of 14 bases. CDR1 and CDR2 (germline): LNHDA, SQIVND (reference sequence). This CDR3 comprises 15 residues. In the authors' workflow: Amplification of reference gene primers provided the estimated nucleated cell counts. Profiling relied on immunoSEQ multiplex PCR, and the TCRdb table lists in-frame clones only, not all of them. V and J calls and clone size are as listed in that table; D and trimming were resolved from the DNA. Of 400,000 to 450,000 clones in the sample, roughly 88% were seen once. Source material: peripheral blood. The chain employs TRBV19 and TRBJ1-1, with D tentatively TRBD1 (5 bases). This TCR was sampled from a woman in her twenties or thirties with active or convalescent COVID-19. CDR3 sequence reads: CASSRSHGANTEAFF. In DNA form, the CDR3 reads TGTGCCAGTAGTCGGTCCCATGGGGCGAACACTGAAGCTTTCTTT. Combining the CDR3 with reference TRBV19 and TRBJ1-1 gives the whole variable domain DGGITQSPKYLFRKEGQNVTLSCEQNLNHDAMYWYRQDPGQGLRLIYYSQIVNDFQKGDIAEGYSVSREKKESFPLTVTSAQKNPTAFYLCASSRSHGANTEAFFGQGTRLTVV.